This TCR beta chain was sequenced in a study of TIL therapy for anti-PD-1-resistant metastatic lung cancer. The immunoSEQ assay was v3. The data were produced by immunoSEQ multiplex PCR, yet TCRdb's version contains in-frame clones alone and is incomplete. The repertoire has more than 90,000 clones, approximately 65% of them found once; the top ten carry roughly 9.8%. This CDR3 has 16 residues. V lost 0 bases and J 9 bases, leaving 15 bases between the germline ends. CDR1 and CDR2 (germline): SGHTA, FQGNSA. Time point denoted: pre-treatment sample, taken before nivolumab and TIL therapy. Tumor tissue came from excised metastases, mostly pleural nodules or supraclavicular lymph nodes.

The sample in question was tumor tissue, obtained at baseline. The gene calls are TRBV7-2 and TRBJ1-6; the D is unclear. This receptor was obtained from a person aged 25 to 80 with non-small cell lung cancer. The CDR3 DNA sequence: TGTGCCAGCAGCTTAGCCCCTGACACGCGAGGTTCACCCCTCCACTTT. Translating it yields CASSLAPDTRGSPLHF. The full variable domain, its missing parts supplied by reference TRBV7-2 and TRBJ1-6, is GAGVSQSPSNKVTEKGKDVELRCDPISGHTALYWYRQSLGQGLEFLIYFQGNSAPDKSGLPSDRFSAERTGGSVSTLTIQRTQQEDSAVYLCASSLAPDTRGSPLHFGNGTRLTVT.